This TCR beta chain was sequenced during a study of cytomegalovirus exposure and HLA in healthy donors. The CDR3 is made up of 13 amino acids. Germline loops: CDR1 MGHRA, CDR2 YSYEKL. The germline V and J ends were trimmed by 4 bases and 10 bases, with 14 bases remaining between them. Study observations and caveats: Exclusion as indistinguishable affected some V segments, including TRBV6-2 and TRBV6-3. At a 0.05 false discovery rate, a later analysis found 15,000 to 20,000 TCR beta sequences to be associated with HLA alleles.

PCR used 60 Vbeta primers and 13 Jbeta primers. Produced via immunoSEQ multiplex PCR; TCRdb's table is partial and in-frame only. This table holds some 100,000 clones, about four fifths found once. For this clone: Its antigen is not identified.

The clonotype originates from a female donor in good health and CMV-seropositive. Sample: PBMCs. V gene TRBV4-1 combines with J gene TRBJ2-1; D possibly corresponds to TRBD2 (7 bases). For the CDR3, the DNA is TGCGCCAGCAGCCTCCGGGGGGCACGGGAGCAGTTCTTC. This sequence encodes CASSLRGAREQFF.